Described below is a single T cell receptor beta chain sequence and its context. This CDR3 comprises 16 residues. Germline values: CDR1 KGHSH, CDR2 LQKENI. Between the trimmed V and J ends, which lost 8 bases and 7 bases, there was a span of 26 bases. Per the original methods: For nucleated cells, counts were estimated from reference gene primer amplification. Repertoires were generated with immunoSEQ multiplex PCR, while TCRdb's copy carries only in-frame clones and drops some. V, J and clone size reflect that table, while D and trimming were determined from the DNA. The sample lists about 260,000 clones; around 87% were seen once. This sample stems from a study of blood T cell repertoires in COVID-19. At the level of the study: Acute and convalescent COVID-19 samples came from the United States, Italy and Spain. PBMCs, B-cell-depleted T cells, or T cells were the source of the cDNA or gDNA that made up the material.

The receptor comes from a woman aged 40 to 55 who had recovered from COVID-19. The chain combines TRBV18 with TRBJ1-2; perhaps TRBD1 as D (6 bases). The sample consisted of peripheral blood. The CDR3 reads CASTLTPTTGSSGYTF. In DNA form, the CDR3 reads TGTGCCAGCACACTAACCCCGACCACAGGGTCTAGTGGCTACACCTTC.